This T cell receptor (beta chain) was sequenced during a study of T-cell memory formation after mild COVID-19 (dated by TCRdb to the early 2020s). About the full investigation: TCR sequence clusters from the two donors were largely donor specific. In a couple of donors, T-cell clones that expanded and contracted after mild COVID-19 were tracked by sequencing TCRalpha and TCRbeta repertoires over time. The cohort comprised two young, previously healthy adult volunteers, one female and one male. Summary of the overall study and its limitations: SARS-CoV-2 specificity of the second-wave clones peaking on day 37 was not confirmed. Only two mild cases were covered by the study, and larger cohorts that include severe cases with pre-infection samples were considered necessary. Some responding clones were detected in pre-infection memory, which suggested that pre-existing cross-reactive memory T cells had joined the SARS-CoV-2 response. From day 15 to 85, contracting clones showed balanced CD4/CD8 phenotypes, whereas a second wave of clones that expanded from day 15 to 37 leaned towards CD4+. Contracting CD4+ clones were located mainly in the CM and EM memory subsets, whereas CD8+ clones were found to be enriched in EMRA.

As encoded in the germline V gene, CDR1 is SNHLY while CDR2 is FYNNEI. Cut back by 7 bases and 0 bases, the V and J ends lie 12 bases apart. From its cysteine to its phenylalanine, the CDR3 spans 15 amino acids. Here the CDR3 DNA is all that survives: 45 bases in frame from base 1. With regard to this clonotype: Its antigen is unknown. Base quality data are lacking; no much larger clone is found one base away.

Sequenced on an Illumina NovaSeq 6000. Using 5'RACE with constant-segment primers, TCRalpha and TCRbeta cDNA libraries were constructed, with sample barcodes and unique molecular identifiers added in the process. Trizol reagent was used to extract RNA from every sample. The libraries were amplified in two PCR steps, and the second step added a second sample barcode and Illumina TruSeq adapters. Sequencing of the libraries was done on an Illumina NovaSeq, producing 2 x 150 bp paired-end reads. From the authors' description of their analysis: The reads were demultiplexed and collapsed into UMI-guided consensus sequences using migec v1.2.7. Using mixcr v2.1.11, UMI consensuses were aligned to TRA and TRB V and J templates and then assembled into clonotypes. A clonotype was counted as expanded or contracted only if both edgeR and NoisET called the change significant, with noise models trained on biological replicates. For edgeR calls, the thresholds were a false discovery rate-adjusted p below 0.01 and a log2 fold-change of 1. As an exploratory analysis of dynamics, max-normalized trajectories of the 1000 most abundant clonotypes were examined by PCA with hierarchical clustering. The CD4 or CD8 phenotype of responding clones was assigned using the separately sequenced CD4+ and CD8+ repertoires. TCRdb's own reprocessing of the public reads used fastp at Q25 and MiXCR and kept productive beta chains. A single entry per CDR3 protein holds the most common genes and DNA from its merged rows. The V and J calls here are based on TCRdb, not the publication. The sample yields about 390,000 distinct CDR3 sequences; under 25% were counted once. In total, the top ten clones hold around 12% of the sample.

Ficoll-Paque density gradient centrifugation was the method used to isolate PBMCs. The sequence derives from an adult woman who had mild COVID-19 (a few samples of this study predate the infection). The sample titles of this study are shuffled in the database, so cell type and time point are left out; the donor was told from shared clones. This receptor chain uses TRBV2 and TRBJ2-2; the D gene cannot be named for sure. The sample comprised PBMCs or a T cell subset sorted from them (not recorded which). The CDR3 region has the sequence CASIPRSANTGELFF. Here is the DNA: TGTGCCAGCATCCCTCGCTCCGCGAACACCGGGGAGCTGTTTTTT.